A selection of T cell receptor beta chains follows, all from one sample in a study of Ad26.COV2.S vaccination and SARS-CoV-2 variants. TCRdb keeps only in-frame clones here, not all; method: immunoSEQ multiplex PCR. This table has hundreds of thousands of clones, over 75% appearing once. Sample: peripheral blood, taken in a trial of Ad26.COV2.S vaccine versus placebo. These TCRs come from a person between 18 and 65 years old who received the Ad26.COV2.S COVID-19 vaccine or a placebo. Each CDR3 is given with its conserved first and last residue. The D gene is left open where the match is weak. Some rows have no size entry. The others give once, few or many, or a class for an expanded clone.

D: .; size: few; length: 11; V: TRBV20-1; J: TRBJ2-5; DNA: TGCAGTGCTGAATTACAAGAGACCCAGTACTTC; CDR3: CSAELQETQYF
D: .; size: .; length: 13; V: TRBV6-5; J: TRBJ2-1; DNA: TGTGCCAGCACCGGGGGAGGCTACAATGAGCAGTTCTTC; CDR3: CASTGGGYNEQFF
D: TRBD2; size: .; length: 14; V: TRBV5-1; J: TRBJ2-7; DNA: TGCGCCAGCAGCTTGTCGGGGGGCTCCTACGAGCAGTACTTC; CDR3: CASSLSGGSYEQYF
D: TRBD1; size: .; length: 13; V: TRBV18; J: TRBJ1-1; DNA: TGTGCCAGCGCACAGGGGGCGCAGACTGAAGCTTTCTTT; CDR3: CASAQGAQTEAFF
D: .; size: .; length: 14; V: TRBV7-8; J: TRBJ2-5; DNA: TGTGCCAGCAGCCCCGGGGAGCATGGGGAGACCCAGTACTTC; CDR3: CASSPGEHGETQYF
D: .; size: .; length: 18; V: TRBV18; J: TRBJ1-5; DNA: TGTGCCAGCTCAAAAGGGGACACCCAAGGTTATAGCAATCAGCCCCAGCATTTT; CDR3: CASSKGDTQGYSNQPQHF
D: .; size: .; length: 14; V: TRBV6-5; J: TRBJ2-7; DNA: TGTGCCAGCAGCTCATCCGGGACACTCTACGAGCAGTACTTC; CDR3: CASSSSGTLYEQYF
D: TRBD1; size: .; length: 17; V: TRBV7-6; J: TRBJ1-4; DNA: TGTGCCAGCAGCCTTAGCCCAGGGGGACAGGGGGCTATCGAACTGTTTTTT; CDR3: CASSLSPGGQGAIELFF
D: TRBD1; size: .; length: 15; V: TRBV18; J: TRBJ2-2; DNA: TGTGCCAGCTCACCCGGGACAGGGGACACCGGGGAGCTGTTTTTT; CDR3: CASSPGTGDTGELFF
D: TRBD1; size: .; length: 14; V: TRBV3-1/TRBV3-2; J: TRBJ2-7; DNA: TGTGCCAGCAGCAAATACAGGGGGTCCTACGAGCAGTACTTC; CDR3: CASSKYRGSYEQYF